The rows below give T cell receptor beta chains drawn from one sample of a study of blood T cell repertoires in COVID-19. The assay was immunoSEQ multiplex PCR, and TCRdb's table has in-frame clones only and misses some. The sample carries around 62,000 clones, around 89% recorded once. The specimen sequenced was peripheral blood. These receptors all come from a human donor in a cohort sampled during active COVID-19. Both conserved end residues are part of each CDR3. Fields, in order: J gene, CDR3 length, V gene, clone size, CDR3 protein. Clone size, where shown, is once, few, many, or a class for clones that have expanded.

J gene: TRBJ1-5
CDR3 length: 14
V gene: TRBV4-1
clone size: NA
CDR3 protein: CASSLREGYQPQHF

J gene: TRBJ2-2
CDR3 length: 12
V gene: TRBV5-6
clone size: few
CDR3 protein: CASSLLSRELFF

J gene: TRBJ1-3
CDR3 length: 18
V gene: TRBV4-3
clone size: once
CDR3 protein: CASSQDWLDRDTGNTIYF

J gene: TRBJ2-3
CDR3 length: 17
V gene: TRBV5-6
clone size: once
CDR3 protein: CASSLDTSLAGTDTQYF

J gene: TRBJ2-5
CDR3 length: 15
V gene: TRBV6-5
clone size: NA
CDR3 protein: CASSYSASAQETQYF

J gene: TRBJ1-2
CDR3 length: 15
V gene: TRBV2
clone size: NA
CDR3 protein: CASSEGQGDSYGYTF

J gene: TRBJ1-2
CDR3 length: 15
V gene: TRBV6-5
clone size: NA
CDR3 protein: CASRGATGKVRGYTF

J gene: TRBJ1-4
CDR3 length: 12
V gene: TRBV28
clone size: NA
CDR3 protein: CASSQGDRELFF

J gene: TRBJ1-1
CDR3 length: 12
V gene: TRBV30
clone size: NA
CDR3 protein: CAWNRVGTEAFF

J gene: TRBJ1-1
CDR3 length: 13
V gene: TRBV6-5
clone size: NA
CDR3 protein: CASSYQGNTEAFF

J gene: TRBJ2-7
CDR3 length: 15
V gene: TRBV5-1
clone size: NA
CDR3 protein: CASSPEGGVYYEQYF

J gene: TRBJ2-7
CDR3 length: 17
V gene: TRBV29-1
clone size: once
CDR3 protein: CSVGGANSGVSSYEQYF